Each of the 21 T cell receptor beta chains below was sequenced from the same sample in a study of cytomegalovirus exposure and HLA in healthy donors. The PCR contained 60 Vbeta and 13 Jbeta primers. This table comes from immunoSEQ multiplex PCR, and its TCRdb copy is limited to in-frame clones, with some not included. The data contain about 110,000 clones, 82% of them singletons. Sequencing input: PBMCs. Every receptor here comes from a woman between 18 and 29 years old in good health and CMV-seronegative.

The chain employs TRBV7-8 and TRBJ2-3; D call uncertain. Trimming took off 5 bases at V and 2 bases at J, with 5 bases between the two ends. The CDR3 extends over 12 amino acids. Germline values: CDR1 SGHVS, CDR2 FQNEAQ. CDR3 amino acids: CASSDTTDTQYF. CDR3 bases: TGTGCCAGCAGCGACACCACAGATACGCAGTATTTT.

This clone was observed a single time. V gene TRBV11-2 combines with J gene TRBJ1-6, with 8 bases fitting TRBD1. Trimming cost V 5 bases and J 8 bases; bases outside gene matches: 11. The CDR3 spans 16 residues. Germline V gene sequence: CDR1 SGHAT, CDR2 FQNNGV. The CDR3 is CASSPDSGTGYSPLHF. CDR3 sequence (DNA): TGTGCCAGCAGCCCTGACTCCGGGACAGGATATTCACCCCTCCACTTT.

The rearrangement uses TRBV6-6 and TRBJ1-5; tentatively, D is TRBD1 (6 bases). Germline loops: CDR1 MNHNY, CDR2 SVGAGI (reference sequence). The V gene lost 7 bases and the J gene lost 5 bases, with 12 bases spanning the gap. This CDR3 region has 13 residues. CDR3 residues: CASISQGYQPQHF. The CDR3 DNA reads as TGTGCCAGCATATCTCAGGGGTATCAGCCCCAGCATTTT.

This clone was seen more than once but under ten times. J is TRBJ1-2 and V is TRBV28; 10 bases are shared with TRBD1. CDR1 and CDR2 from the germline V gene are MDHEN and SYDVKM. Trimming removed 0 bases from V and 8 bases from J; junction bases left unmatched: 18. The CDR3 has 19 amino acids. The CDR3 protein is CASSLWAYSGTGDSGGYTF. DNA for the CDR3: TGTGCCAGCAGTTTATGGGCTTACTCCGGGACAGGGGACAGTGGCGGCTACACCTTC.

This chain connects TRBV30 to TRBJ1-2; 7 nucleotides match TRBD1. The CDR3 contains 14 residues. V lost 1 base and J lost 4; bases outside the gene matches: 6. CDR1 GTSNPN and CDR2 SVGIG come from the germline V gene (reference sequence). CDR3 nucleotide sequence: TGTGCCTGGAGTGGGAGGGGGCGGTTCTATGGCTACACCTTC. Its protein product is CAWSGRGRFYGYTF.

Details on this clone: One end of the junction varies from germline; a read error may be responsible. The chain links TRBV29-1 to TRBJ1-1, with a weak D call TRBD1 (6 bases). Germline-derived CDR1 and CDR2 are SQVTM and ANQGSEA. There are 9 residues in the CDR3. CDR3 DNA: TGCAGCCTTAATCGGCAGGGGTACTTT. Amino acid sequence: CSLNRQGYF.

This chain connects TRBV6-1 to TRBJ1-3, with D uncertain. The CDR3 is 15 amino acids. Germline-derived CDR1 and CDR2 are MNHNS and SASEGT. Trimming took off 3 bases at V and 0 bases at J, with 9 bases between the two ends. CDR3 DNA sequence: TGTGCCAGCAGTGATCACAGCAACTCTGGAAACACCATATATTTT. Protein product: CASSDHSNSGNTIYF.

This sequence joins TRBV6-4 and TRBJ2-1; D possibly corresponds to TRBD1 (6 bases). Looked up from germline, CDR1 is MRHNA and CDR2 is SNTAGT. The CDR3 runs to 13 residues. With 2 bases removed from V and 5 bases from J, the gap between germline ends came to 7 bases. The CDR3 region is CASSDRDNNEQFF. The DNA of the CDR3 is TGTGCCAGCAGTGACCGGGACAACAATGAGCAGTTCTTC.

The rearrangement links TRBV28 to TRBJ2-1; D not resolved. There are 15 residues in the CDR3. The V gene's germline CDR1 is MDHEN and CDR2 SYDVKM. V dropped 3 bases and J dropped 4 bases, with 13 bases sitting between them. In DNA form, the CDR3 reads TGTGCCAGCAGTTTTGTGAACCAGGCATACAATGAGCAGTTCTTC. Amino acid sequence: CASSFVNQAYNEQFF.

The chain joins TRBV5-1 to TRBJ2-1; D may be TRBD2 (5 bases). Looked up from germline, CDR1 is SGHRS and CDR2 is YFSETQ. V lost 3 bases and J lost 6, with 13 bases in between. The CDR3 is 14 amino acids. The CDR3 nucleotides are TGCGCCAGCAGCTCCTCACCTGGAGGCAATGAGCAGTTCTTC. Translation gives CASSSSPGGNEQFF.

The chain recombines TRBV12-5 with TRBJ1-6, with TRBD1 identical over 7 bases. The CDR3 consists of 14 residues. V was pared by 5 bases and J by 7 bases, with 5 bases of the junction left unmatched. The germline gives CDR1 LGHNT, CDR2 FRNRAP. This chain's CDR3 is CASGTGQANSPLHF. For the CDR3, the DNA is TGTGCTAGTGGTACCGGACAGGCCAATTCACCCCTCCACTTT.

The chain recombines TRBV2 with TRBJ1-2; D remains unclear. Trimming removed 5 bases from V and 4 bases from J, with 23 bases in between. The CDR3 runs to 17 residues. CDR1 SNHLY and CDR2 FYNNEI come from the germline V gene. CDR3 protein: CASSTNRRTQIAYGYTF. The CDR3 nucleotides are TGTGCCAGCAGTACCAACCGACGCACACAGATCGCCTATGGCTACACCTTC.

J is TRBJ2-1 and V is TRBV11-3; 10 bases match TRBD2. Germline V gives CDR1 SGHNT, CDR2 YENEEA. V was pared by 2 bases and J by 6 bases, with 4 bases of the junction left unmatched. The CDR3 totals 15 residues. The DNA of the CDR3 is TGTGCCAGCAGCTTAAGCGGGGGGGGCGGCAATGAGCAGTTCTTC. It encodes CASSLSGGGGNEQFF.

The rearrangement links TRBV30 to TRBJ2-3, with 10 positions matching TRBD2. V lost 6 bases to trimming and J lost 2 bases; unmatched junction nucleotides: 8. The CDR3 has 15 amino acids. Germline lookup yields CDR1 GTSNPN and CDR2 SVGIG (reference sequence). This chain's CDR3 is CACILAGAPTDTQYF. CDR3 nucleotide sequence: TGTGCCTGTATTCTAGCGGGGGCTCCCACAGATACGCAGTATTTT.

The rearrangement uses TRBV4-3 and TRBJ2-5; 8 bases align to TRBD2. The CDR3 covers 15 residues. V lost 1 base and J lost 4; bases outside the gene matches: 5. Germline CDR1 reads LGHNA; CDR2 reads YSLEER. The CDR3 sequence is CASSQGTGGPETQYF. The CDR3 DNA reads TGCGCCAGCAGCCAAGGCACGGGGGGGCCAGAGACCCAGTACTTC.

The chain has TRBV2 and TRBJ2-3; D may be TRBD1 (6 bases). The germline V gene has CDR1 SNHLY and CDR2 FYNNEI. This CDR3 region has 12 residues. Trimming shortened V by 9 bases and J by 2 bases, and 9 bases separated the two germline ends. The chain's CDR3 is CASGQITDTQYF. The CDR3 nucleotides read TGTGCCAGTGGACAGATCACAGATACGCAGTATTTT. Full variable domain (rest looked up from reference TRBV2 and TRBJ2-3): EPEVTQTPSHQVTQMGQEVILRCVPISNHLYFYWYRQILGQKVEFLVSFYNNEISEKSEIFDDQFSVERPDGSNFTLKIRSTKLEDSAMYFCASGQITDTQYFGPGTRLTVL.

The rearrangement joins TRBV4-2 to TRBJ2-1; 14 bases map to TRBD2. This CDR3 contains 16 residues. In germline, CDR1 is LGHNA, CDR2 YNFKEQ. The trim removed 4 bases at V and 2 bases at J, leaving 1 base unmatched. The CDR3 DNA reads as TGTGCCAGCAGCCCGGGACTAGCGGGAGCCTACAATGAGCAGTTCTTC. Encoded protein: CASSPGLAGAYNEQFF.

This clone showed up just once. The V call is TRBV11-2, the J call TRBJ1-4, with a weak D call TRBD1 (5 bases). Germline values: CDR1 SGHAT, CDR2 FQNNGV. The CDR3 sequence is 14 residues long. The ends were cut back, 5 bases at V and 4 bases at J, with 11 bases in the middle. The CDR3 DNA reads as TGTGCCAGCAGCATGGGACTGATTAATGAAAAACTGTTTTTT. It encodes CASSMGLINEKLFF.

The gene calls are TRBV14 and TRBJ2-7, with 8 positions matching TRBD2. The CDR3 sequence is 15 residues long. The germline gives CDR1 SGHDN, CDR2 FVKESK. V shed 2 bases and J 3 bases; nucleotides not matched to a gene: 6. The CDR3 spells CASSQPGLGGYEQYF. The CDR3 coding sequence is TGTGCCAGCAGCCAACCGGGACTAGGAGGCTACGAGCAGTACTTC.

This chain links TRBV4-1 with TRBJ1-6; 7 bases map to TRBD1. V trimming: 2 bases; J trimming: 9 bases; junction bases outside the gene matches: 10. Germline CDR1 is MGHRA and CDR2 is YSYEKL. The CDR3 has 16 residues. The chain's CDR3 is CASSQNFGTEASPLHF. The DNA for the CDR3 is TGCGCCAGCAGCCAAAATTTCGGGACAGAAGCTTCACCCCTCCACTTT.

In DNA, the CDR3 is TGTGCCAGCAGTCAGACAGGGTGGGAGCAGTTCTTC. It yields the protein CASSQTGWEQFF. The rearrangement uses TRBV27 and TRBJ2-1; 7 nucleotides line up with TRBD1. V dropped 5 bases and J dropped 10; count of bases not matched to a gene: 5. Germline V gene sequence: CDR1 MNHEY, CDR2 SMNVEV (reference sequence). The CDR3 is 12 residues long.